The table lists the clone carrying this T cell receptor beta chain with a few counts. The antigen is not known. Expressed TCRB transcripts got sequenced, as all isolated RNA was reverse transcribed. Naive, central memory and regulatory T cell samples averaged around 3.5 million immunoSEQ reads each. Repertoires were generated with immunoSEQ multiplex PCR, while TCRdb's copy carries only in-frame clones and drops some. Counted here are approximately 150,000 clones, 7.5% to 9.5% occurring once; the ten biggest clones make up under 0.9%. Germline CDR1 is SEHNR and CDR2 is FQNEAQ (reference sequence). This CDR3 comprises 15 residues. V lost 3 bases to trimming and J lost 1 base; unmatched junction nucleotides: 5. This sample was included in a study of beta chain features in type 1 diabetes. Findings and limits, study-wide: Type 1 diabetes patients showed a moderate but significant shortening of TCRB CDR3s in all four CD4+ subsets.

Cell sorting via CD45RO/CCR7/CD25/CD127/CD95/CD27 was performed to obtain CD4+ naive, central memory, regulatory and stem cell-like memory cells. The chain uses TRBV7-9 and TRBJ1-1, with 7 bases identical to TRBD1. The sample was central memory CD4+ T cells from blood. The TCR originated in a man aged 25 to 40 with type 1 diabetes. CDR3 in amino acids: CASSLTTGWNTEAFF. In DNA, the CDR3 is TGTGCCAGCAGCTTGACGACAGGGTGGAACACTGAAGCTTTCTTT.